This TCR beta chain is from a study of T cells in localized non-small cell lung cancer. Some clones are missing from TCRdb's copy, which holds only in-frame ones; the method was immunoSEQ multiplex PCR. The table has roughly 26,000 clones, roughly 80% seen once. With respect to this clone: The antigen is unknown.

General study findings and limits: As only one tumor region underwent sequencing, heterogeneity remains possible. Researchers found a median roughly 56 of the top 100 tumor clones in adjacent lung.

The CDR3 totals 16 residues. Per the germline V gene, CDR1 is MNHNY and CDR2 is SVGAGI (reference sequence). Trimming removed 2 bases from V and 6 bases from J; junction bases left unmatched: 9. The V and J genes are TRBV6-6 and TRBJ1-1; TRBD1 aligns across 10 bases. Sequences were derived from peripheral blood, sampled before any cancer treatment. The origin of this receptor is a man between 40 and 69 years old with stage III squamous cell lung carcinoma. Written as DNA, the CDR3 is TGTGCCAGCAGTTACCGGACAGGGGGTAACCCCGCTGAAGCTTTCTTT. This sequence encodes CASSYRTGGNPAEAFF.